This T cell receptor beta chain appears in the sequencing data of a study of T-cell reconstitution after alpha-beta-depleted transplantation in children. Notes on the study in general: Surviving recipient T cells and thymic progenitors underlay high day-60 TCRbeta diversity in some patients.

Unique molecular identifiers tagged the TCRbeta library. One entry per CDR3 protein results from TCRdb running MiXCR on the PCR reads. Among about 500,000 distinct CDR3 sequences, approximately 10% were seen once, and the ten largest hold less than 15%. The germline V gene has CDR1 DFQATT and CDR2 SNEGSKA (reference sequence). The CDR3 length is 16 residues. V dropped 5 bases and J dropped 1 base, with 19 bases sitting between them. On this clonotype itself: The antigen is undetermined. A much larger clone lies a single base off, so this may be a read error.

The sample was PBMCs, mostly from graft donor cells, taken 180 days after TCRalphabeta/CD19-depleted stem cell transplant. The chain combines TRBV20-1 with TRBJ2-3; no reliable D call. The clonotype originates from a female patient aged 2-10 years who had a stem cell transplant for aplastic anemia, so the T cells may come from the graft donor. This chain's CDR3 is CSARLSRRLGTDTQYF. The CDR3 DNA sequence: TGCAGTGCTCGGCTCTCCCGGCGTCTGGGCACAGATACGCAGTATTTT.